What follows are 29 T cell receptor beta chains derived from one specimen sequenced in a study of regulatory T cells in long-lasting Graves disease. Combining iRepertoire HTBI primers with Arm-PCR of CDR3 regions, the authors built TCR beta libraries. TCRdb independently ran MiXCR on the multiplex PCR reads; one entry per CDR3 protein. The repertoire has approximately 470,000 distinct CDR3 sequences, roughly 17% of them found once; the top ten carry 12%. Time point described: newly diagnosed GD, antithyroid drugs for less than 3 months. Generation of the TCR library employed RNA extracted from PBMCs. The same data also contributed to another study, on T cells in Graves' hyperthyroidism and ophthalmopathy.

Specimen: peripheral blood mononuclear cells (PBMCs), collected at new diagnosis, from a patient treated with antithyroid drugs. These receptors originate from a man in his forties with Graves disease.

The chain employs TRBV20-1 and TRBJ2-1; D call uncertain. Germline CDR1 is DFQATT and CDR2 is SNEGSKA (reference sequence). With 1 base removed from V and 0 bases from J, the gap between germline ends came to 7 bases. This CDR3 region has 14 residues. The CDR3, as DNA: TGCAGTGCTAGAGCAACGAGCTCCTACAATGAGCAGTTCTTC. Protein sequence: CSARATSSYNEQFF.

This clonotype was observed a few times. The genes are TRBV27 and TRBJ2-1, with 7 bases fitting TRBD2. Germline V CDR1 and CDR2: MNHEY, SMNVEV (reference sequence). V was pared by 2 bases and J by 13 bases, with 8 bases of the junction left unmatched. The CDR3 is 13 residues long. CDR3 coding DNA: TGTGCCAGCAGTTTAATTAAAGAGCGGGGACAGTTCTTC. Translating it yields CASSLIKERGQFF.

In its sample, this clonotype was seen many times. The DNA for the CDR3 is TGCGCCAGCAGCCCGGACGGACAGGCTAATGAAAAACTGTTTTTT. Its translation is CASSPDGQANEKLFF. The genes are TRBV5-1 and TRBJ1-4; 7 nucleotides agree with TRBD1. The V and J ends lost 4 bases and 3 bases, in that order; junction bases with no gene match: 6. This CDR3 region has 15 residues. From germline, CDR1 is SGHRS and CDR2 YFSETQ.

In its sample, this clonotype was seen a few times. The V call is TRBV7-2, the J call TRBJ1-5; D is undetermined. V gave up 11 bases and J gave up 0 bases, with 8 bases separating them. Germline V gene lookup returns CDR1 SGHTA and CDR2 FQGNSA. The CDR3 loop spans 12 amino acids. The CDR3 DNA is TGTGCCGAGCCCAATAGCAATCAGCCCCAGCATTTT. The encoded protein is CAEPNSNQPQHF.

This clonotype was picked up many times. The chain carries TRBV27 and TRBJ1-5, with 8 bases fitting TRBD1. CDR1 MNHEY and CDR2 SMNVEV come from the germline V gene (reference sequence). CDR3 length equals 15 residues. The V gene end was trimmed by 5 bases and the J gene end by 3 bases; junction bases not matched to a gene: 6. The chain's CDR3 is CASSTLTGDNQPQHF. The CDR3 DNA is TGTGCCAGCAGTACCTTGACAGGGGACAATCAGCCCCAGCATTTT.

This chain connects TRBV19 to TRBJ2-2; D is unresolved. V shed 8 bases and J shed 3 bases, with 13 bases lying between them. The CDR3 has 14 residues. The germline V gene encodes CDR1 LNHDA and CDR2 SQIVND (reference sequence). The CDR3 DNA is TGTGCCAGTTATACCGGAAGGGACACCGGGGAGCTGTTTTTT. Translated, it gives CASYTGRDTGELFF. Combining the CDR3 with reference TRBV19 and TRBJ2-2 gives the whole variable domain DGGITQSPKYLFRKEGQNVTLSCEQNLNHDAMYWYRQDPGQGLRLIYYSQIVNDFQKGDIAEGYSVSREKKESFPLTVTSAQKNPTAFYLCASYTGRDTGELFFGEGSRLTVL.

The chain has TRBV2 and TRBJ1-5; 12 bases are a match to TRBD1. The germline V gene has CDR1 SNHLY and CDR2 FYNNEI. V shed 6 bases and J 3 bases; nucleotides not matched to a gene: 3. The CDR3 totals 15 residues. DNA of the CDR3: TGTGCCAGCAGCGGGACAGGGGGCCTCAATCAGCCCCAGCATTTT. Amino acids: CASSGTGGLNQPQHF.

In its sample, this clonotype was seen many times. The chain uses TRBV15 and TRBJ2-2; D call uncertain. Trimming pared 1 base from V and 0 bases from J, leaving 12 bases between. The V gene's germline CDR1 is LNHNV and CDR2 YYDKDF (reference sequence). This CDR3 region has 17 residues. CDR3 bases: TGTGCCACCAGCAGAGTGGTGGGCCCAGCGAACACCGGGGAGCTGTTTTTT. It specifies CATSRVVGPANTGELFF. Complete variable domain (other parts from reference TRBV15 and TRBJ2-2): DAMVIQNPRYQVTQFGKPVTLSCSQTLNHNVMYWYQQKSSQAPKLLFHYYDKDFNNEADTPDNFQSRRPNTSFCFLDIRSPGLGDTAMYLCATSRVVGPANTGELFFGEGSRLTVL.

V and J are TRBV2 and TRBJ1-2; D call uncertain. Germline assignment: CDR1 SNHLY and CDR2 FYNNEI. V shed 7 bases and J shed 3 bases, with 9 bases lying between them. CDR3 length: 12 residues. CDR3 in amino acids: CASKRIDYGYTF. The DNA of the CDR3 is TGTGCCAGCAAGCGGATAGACTATGGCTACACCTTC.

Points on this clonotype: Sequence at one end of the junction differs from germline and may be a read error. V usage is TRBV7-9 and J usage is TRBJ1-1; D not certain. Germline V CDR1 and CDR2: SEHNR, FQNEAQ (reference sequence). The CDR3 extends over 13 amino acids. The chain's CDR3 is CAGSRPGNTEAFF. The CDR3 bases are TGTGCCGGCAGCCGCCCCGGGAACACTGAAGCTTTCTTT.

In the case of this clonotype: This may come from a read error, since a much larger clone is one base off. CDR3 sequence (DNA): TGCAGTGCTTGGGGTGGGGTCGACACTGAAGCTTTCTTT. Translating gives CSAWGGVDTEAFF. The genes are TRBV20-1 and TRBJ1-1; D gene ambiguous. Trimming took 5 bases from V and 3 from J, leaving 13 bases between them. The V gene's germline CDR1 is DFQATT and CDR2 SNEGSKA (reference sequence). The CDR3 has 13 amino acids.

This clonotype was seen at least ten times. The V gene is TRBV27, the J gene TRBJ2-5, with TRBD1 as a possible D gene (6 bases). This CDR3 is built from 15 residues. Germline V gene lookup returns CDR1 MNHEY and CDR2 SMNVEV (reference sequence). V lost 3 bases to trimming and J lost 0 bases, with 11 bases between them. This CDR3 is CASSFGQLYQETQYF. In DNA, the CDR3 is TGTGCCAGCAGTTTCGGACAGCTGTACCAAGAGACCCAGTACTTC.

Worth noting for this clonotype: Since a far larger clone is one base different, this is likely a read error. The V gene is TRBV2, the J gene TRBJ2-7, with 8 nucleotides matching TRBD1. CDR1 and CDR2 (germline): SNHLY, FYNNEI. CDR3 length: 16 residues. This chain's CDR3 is CASSSRTGKSSHEQYF. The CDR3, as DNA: TGTGCCAGCAGCTCCCGGACAGGGAAAAGCTCCCACGAGCAGTACTTC.

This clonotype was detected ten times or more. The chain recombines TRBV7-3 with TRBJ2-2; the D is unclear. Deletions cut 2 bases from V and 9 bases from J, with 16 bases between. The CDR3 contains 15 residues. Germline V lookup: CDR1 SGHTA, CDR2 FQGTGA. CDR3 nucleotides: TGTGCCAGCAGCTTAGGAACAGTGGGGTACCGGGAGCTGTTTTTT. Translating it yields CASSLGTVGYRELFF.

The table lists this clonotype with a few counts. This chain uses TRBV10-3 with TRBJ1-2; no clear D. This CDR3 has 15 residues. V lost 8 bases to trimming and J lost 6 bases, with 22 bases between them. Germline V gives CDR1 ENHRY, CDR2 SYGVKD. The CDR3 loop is CAIPATGLGIDGYTF. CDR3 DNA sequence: TGTGCCATCCCCGCGACCGGTCTGGGAATCGATGGCTACACCTTC.

The CDR3 DNA sequence: TGTGCCAGCAGCTTGGTGATTGGACACCTATTCGTCTCTGGGGCCAACGTCCTGACTTTC. Translated: CASSLVIGHLFVSGANVLTF. The chain uses TRBV11-3 and TRBJ2-6, with D possibly being TRBD1 (5 bases). Trimming pared 3 bases from V and 0 bases from J, leaving 21 bases between. In germline, CDR1 is SGHNT, CDR2 YENEEA. This CDR3 region has 20 residues. Variable domain in full (rest from reference TRBV11-3 and TRBJ2-6): EAGVVQSPRYKIIEKKQPVAFWCNPISGHNTLYWYLQNLGQGPELLIRYENEEAVDDSQLPKDRFSAERLKGVDSTLKIQPAELGDSAVYLCASSLVIGHLFVSGANVLTFGAGSRLTVL.

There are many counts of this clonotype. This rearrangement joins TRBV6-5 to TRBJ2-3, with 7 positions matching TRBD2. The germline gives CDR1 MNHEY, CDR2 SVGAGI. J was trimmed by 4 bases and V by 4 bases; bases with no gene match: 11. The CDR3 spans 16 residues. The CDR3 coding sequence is TGTGCCAGCAGTTCTTTACGGGAGGATCTCGCAGATACGCAGTATTTT. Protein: CASSSLREDLADTQYF.

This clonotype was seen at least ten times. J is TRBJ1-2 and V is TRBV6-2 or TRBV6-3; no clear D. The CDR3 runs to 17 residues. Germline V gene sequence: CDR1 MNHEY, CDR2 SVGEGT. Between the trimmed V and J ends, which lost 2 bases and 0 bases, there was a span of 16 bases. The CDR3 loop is CASSYLSRPRANYGYTF. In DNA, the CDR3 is TGTGCCAGCAGTTACCTTTCCAGACCGCGGGCTAACTATGGCTACACCTTC.

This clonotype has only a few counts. In DNA form, the CDR3 reads TGCGCCAGCAGTGAGTTAGTCTGGGGTAGTGAGCAGTTCTTC. As protein: CASSELVWGSEQFF. The chain is built from TRBV10-2 and TRBJ2-1; no clear D gene. The CDR3 runs to 14 residues. Germline CDR1 WSHSY, CDR2 SAAADI. Trimming stripped 1 base from V and 9 bases from J, with 13 bases between.

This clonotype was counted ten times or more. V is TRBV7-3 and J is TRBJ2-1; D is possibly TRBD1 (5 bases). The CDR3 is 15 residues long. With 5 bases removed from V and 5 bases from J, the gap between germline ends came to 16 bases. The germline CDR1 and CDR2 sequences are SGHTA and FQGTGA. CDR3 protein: CASSPERTTHNEQFF. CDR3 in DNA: TGTGCCAGCAGCCCCGAGAGGACAACCCACAATGAGCAGTTCTTC.

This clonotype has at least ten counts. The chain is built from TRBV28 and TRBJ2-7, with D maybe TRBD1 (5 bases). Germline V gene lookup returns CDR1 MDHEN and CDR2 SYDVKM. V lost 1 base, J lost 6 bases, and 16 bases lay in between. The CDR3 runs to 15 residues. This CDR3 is CASSLSAPRAGEQYF. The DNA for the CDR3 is TGTGCCAGCAGTTTATCGGCGCCCAGGGCTGGCGAGCAGTACTTC.

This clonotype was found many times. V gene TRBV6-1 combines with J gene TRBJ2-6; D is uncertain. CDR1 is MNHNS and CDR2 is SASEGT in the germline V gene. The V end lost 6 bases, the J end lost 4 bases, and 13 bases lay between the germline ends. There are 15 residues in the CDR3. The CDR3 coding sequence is TGTGCCAGCAGCCCCCAGCGTGAAGGGGCCAACGTCCTGACTTTC. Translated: CASSPQREGANVLTF.

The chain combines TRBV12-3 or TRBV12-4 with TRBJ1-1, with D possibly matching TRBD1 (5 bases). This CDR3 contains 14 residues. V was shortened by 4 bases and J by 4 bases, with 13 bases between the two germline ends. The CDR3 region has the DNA TGTGCCAGCAGTTGGGGCGAGTCGGTCACTGAAGCTTTCTTT. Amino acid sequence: CASSWGESVTEAFF.

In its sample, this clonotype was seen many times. As DNA, the CDR3 is TGTGCCAGCAGTTTGGACCGGGCTGGGAAATACGAGCAGTACTTC. This sequence encodes CASSLDRAGKYEQYF. J is TRBJ2-7 and V is TRBV12-3 or TRBV12-4; D not certain. The CDR3 covers 15 residues. V was trimmed by 3 bases and J by 4 bases, leaving 16 bases between them.

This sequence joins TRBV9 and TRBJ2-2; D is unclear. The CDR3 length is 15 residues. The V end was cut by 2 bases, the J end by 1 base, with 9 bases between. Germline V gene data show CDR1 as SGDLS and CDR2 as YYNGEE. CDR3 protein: CASSVYGVNTGELFF. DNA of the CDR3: TGTGCCAGCAGCGTCTACGGCGTGAACACCGGGGAGCTGTTTTTT.

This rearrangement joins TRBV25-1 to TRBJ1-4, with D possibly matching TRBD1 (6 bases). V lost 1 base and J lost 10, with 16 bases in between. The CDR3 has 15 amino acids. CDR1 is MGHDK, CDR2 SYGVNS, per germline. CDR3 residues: CASSELSAGEGKLFF. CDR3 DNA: TGTGCCAGCAGTGAATTATCCGCAGGGGAAGGAAAACTGTTTTTT.

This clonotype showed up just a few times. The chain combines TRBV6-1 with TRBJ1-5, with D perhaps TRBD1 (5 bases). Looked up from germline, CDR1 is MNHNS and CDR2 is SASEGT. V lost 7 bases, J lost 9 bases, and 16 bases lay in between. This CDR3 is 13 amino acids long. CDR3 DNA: TGTGCCAGCACCCAGGGTGGGGGAGCGCCCCAGCATTTT. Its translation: CASTQGGGAPQHF.

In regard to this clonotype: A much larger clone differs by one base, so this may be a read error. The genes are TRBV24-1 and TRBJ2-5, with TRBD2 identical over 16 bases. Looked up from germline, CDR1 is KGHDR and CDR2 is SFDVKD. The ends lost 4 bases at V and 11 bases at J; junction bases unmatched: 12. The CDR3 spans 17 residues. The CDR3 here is CATSEYGTSGRAHEQYF. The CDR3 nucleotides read TGTGCCACCAGTGAATACGGGACTAGCGGGAGGGCCCATGAGCAGTACTTC.

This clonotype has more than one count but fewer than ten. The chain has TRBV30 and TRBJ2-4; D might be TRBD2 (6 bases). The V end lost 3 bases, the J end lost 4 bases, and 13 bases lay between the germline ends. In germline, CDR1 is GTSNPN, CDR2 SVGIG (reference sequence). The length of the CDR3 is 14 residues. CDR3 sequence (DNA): TGTGCCTGGAGACCGGGACTGGGAAAAAACATTCAGTACTTC. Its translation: CAWRPGLGKNIQYF.